The 14 T cell receptor beta chains given below trace back to one sample, sequenced in a study of graft-versus-host responses after intestinal transplantation. Clones were read by immunoSEQ multiplex PCR, and TCRdb kept only the in-frame ones, dropping some. The profile shows roughly 100,000 clones, roughly 93% of them singletons. These receptors' antigens are unknown. The sample in question was unstimulated CD8+ T cells sorted from spleen or lymph node cells, obtained before intestinal transplant. The source of these receptors is a human donor who received an intestinal transplant.

This clone has a single count. This chain links TRBV7-9 with TRBJ2-3; weak D call: TRBD1 (6 bases). The V gene's germline CDR1 is SEHNR and CDR2 FQNEAQ (reference sequence). The CDR3 spans 16 residues. The V end lost 5 bases, the J end lost 0 bases, and 15 bases lay between the germline ends. The CDR3 sequence: CASSLRQASSTDTQYF. CDR3 nucleotides: TGTGCCAGCAGCCTCCGACAGGCCTCTAGCACAGATACGCAGTATTTT.

This sequence joins TRBV27 and TRBJ2-7; no clear D. Deletions cut 4 bases from V and 3 bases from J, with 10 bases between. The CDR3 has 13 residues. CDR1 is MNHEY and CDR2 is SMNVEV in the germline V gene (reference sequence). The CDR3 region has the DNA TGTGCCAGCAGTTGGGCAGAGAGCTACGAGCAGTACTTC. Protein: CASSWAESYEQYF.

The chain combines TRBV10-3 with TRBJ1-1; D perhaps matches TRBD1 (6 bases). Germline assignment: CDR1 ENHRY and CDR2 SYGVKD. The V gene lost 3 bases and the J gene lost 1 base, with 6 bases spanning the gap. The CDR3 length is 13 residues. CDR3: CAISEQGNTEAFF. The CDR3 DNA sequence: TGTGCCATCAGTGAACAGGGGAACACTGAAGCTTTCTTT.

V gene TRBV5-1 combines with J gene TRBJ2-3, with D uncertain. This CDR3 contains 12 residues. Germline assignment: CDR1 SGHRS and CDR2 YFSETQ. V lost 4 bases and J lost 10, with 13 bases in between. The CDR3 loop reads CASSPGQDAQYF. CDR3 nucleotides: TGCGCCAGCAGCCCCGGCCAGGACGCGCAGTATTTT.

V gene TRBV19 combines with J gene TRBJ1-2; TRBD1 aligns across 9 bases. In germline, CDR1 is LNHDA, CDR2 SQIVND (reference sequence). The CDR3 has 15 residues. V shed 3 bases and J 6 bases; nucleotides not matched to a gene: 8. CDR3 bases: TGTGCCAGTAGTATTAGCCCGGGACAGGGCGATGGCTACACCTTC. Amino acid sequence: CASSISPGQGDGYTF.

The chain links TRBV6-4 to TRBJ2-1; 7 nucleotides match TRBD1. This CDR3 comprises 17 residues. J lost 4 bases, V lost 0 bases, and 9 bases had no gene match. Germline CDR1 is MRHNA and CDR2 is SNTAGT. In nucleotides, the CDR3 is TGTGCCAGCAGTGACTCGAAACGGCAACAGGGGTACAATGAGCAGTTCTTC. This encodes CASSDSKRQQGYNEQFF.

The chain joins TRBV4-1 to TRBJ2-3, with D tentatively TRBD1 or TRBD2 (6 bases each). V was trimmed by 4 bases and J by 1 base, leaving 18 bases between them. Looked up from germline, CDR1 is MGHRA and CDR2 is YSYEKL. The CDR3 covers 17 residues. The CDR3 DNA sequence: TGCGCCAGCAGCCTCCTGGCCCGGGGGCCGGGCACAGATACGCAGTATTTT. It yields the protein CASSLLARGPGTDTQYF.

A remark on this clone: One end of the junction varies from germline; a read error may be responsible. This chain uses TRBV7-9 with TRBJ1-1; D call uncertain. Germline V gene lookup returns CDR1 SEHNR and CDR2 FQNEAQ (reference sequence). The CDR3 is 11 residues long. The CDR3 spells CASHGNIEAFF. The CDR3 region has the DNA TGTGCCAGTCATGGGAACATTGAAGCTTTCTTT.

The J gene is TRBJ2-7, the V gene TRBV19, with D maybe TRBD1 (7 bases). The V and J ends lost 5 bases and 6 bases respectively, with 20 bases between them. Germline V gene sequence: CDR1 LNHDA, CDR2 SQIVND (reference sequence). The CDR3 contains 15 residues. The CDR3 nucleotides read TGTGCCAGTAGTCCCCGAGGAGGGGGCCTGGTCGAGCAGTACTTC. It translates to CASSPRGGGLVEQYF.

This chain connects TRBV25-1 to TRBJ2-1; D remains ambiguous. This CDR3 region has 12 residues. The V gene lost 2 bases and the J gene lost 7 bases, with 6 bases spanning the gap. Germline V gene sequence: CDR1 MGHDK, CDR2 SYGVNS. CDR3 DNA sequence: TGTGCCAGCAGTGAACTGGGAAATGAGCAGTTCTTC. It translates to CASSELGNEQFF. Full variable domain (missing parts from reference TRBV25-1 and TRBJ2-1): EADIYQTPRYLVIGTGKKITLECSQTMGHDKMYWYQQDPGMELHLIHYSYGVNSTEKGDLSSESTVSRIRTEHFPLTLESARPSHTSQYLCASSELGNEQFFGPGTRLTVL.

The V gene is TRBV19, the J gene TRBJ1-1; D gene uncertain. V lost 7 bases, J lost 0 bases, and 9 bases lay in between. Germline lookup yields CDR1 LNHDA and CDR2 SQIVND (reference sequence). The CDR3 spans 13 residues. CDR3: CASNAGLNTEAFF. In DNA, the CDR3 is TGTGCCAGTAACGCGGGCCTGAACACTGAAGCTTTCTTT.

The J gene is TRBJ2-5, the V gene TRBV5-1; 14 bases align to TRBD2. The germline V gene has CDR1 SGHRS and CDR2 YFSETQ. Germline trimming cut 7 bases from V and 3 bases from J; bases unmatched to any gene: 8. CDR3 size: 16 residues. The CDR3 loop is CASHMGGLAGEETQYF. In DNA, the CDR3 is TGCGCCAGCCACATGGGGGGACTAGCGGGGGAAGAGACCCAGTACTTC. The full variable domain, with the rest looked up from reference TRBV5-1 and TRBJ2-5, is KAGVTQTPRYLIKTRGQQVTLSCSPISGHRSVSWYQQTPGQGLQFLFEYFSETQRNKGNFPGRFSGRQFSNSRSEMNVSTLELGDSALYLCASHMGGLAGEETQYFGPGTRLLVL.

The chain carries TRBV19 and TRBJ1-2; no reliable D call. Between the trimmed V and J ends, which lost 2 bases and 8 bases, there was a span of 12 bases. Germline CDR1 reads LNHDA; CDR2 reads SQIVND (reference sequence). This CDR3 has 13 residues. CDR3 bases: TGTGCCAGTAGTATATCGGGGATGAGGGGCTACACCTTC. It specifies CASSISGMRGYTF.

The chain combines TRBV7-9 with TRBJ1-2; 7 bases fit TRBD1. The V gene's germline CDR1 is SEHNR and CDR2 FQNEAQ (reference sequence). CDR3 length: 15 amino acids. V lost 4 bases to trimming and J lost 4 bases; unmatched junction nucleotides: 9. CDR3 DNA: TGTGCCAGCAGCTCGACGACAGGGTGGGCCTATGGCTACACCTTC. Amino acid sequence: CASSSTTGWAYGYTF.